The 4 T cell receptor beta chains given below trace back to one sample, sequenced in a study of cytomegalovirus exposure and HLA in healthy donors. Only in-frame clones appear in the TCRdb table, and some are missing; sequencing was by immunoSEQ multiplex PCR. The sample lists some 150,000 clones; 86% were seen once. Sequencing was performed on PBMCs. The receptors derive from a human donor in good health.

The gene calls are TRBV4-3 and TRBJ2-1, with D unclear. The CDR3 spans 14 residues. Deletions cut 3 bases from V and 8 bases from J, with 14 bases between. Per the germline V gene, CDR1 is LGHNA and CDR2 is YSLEER. The CDR3 loop is CASSQAVVLHEQFF. The CDR3 DNA sequence: TGCGCCAGCAGCCAGGCGGTCGTTCTACATGAGCAGTTCTTC.

The chain recombines TRBV9 with TRBJ2-4, with D uncertain. In germline, CDR1 is SGDLS, CDR2 YYNGEE. This CDR3 region has 15 residues. The V end was cut by 0 bases, the J end by 5 bases, with 12 bases between. CDR3 nucleotides: TGTGCCAGCAGCGTAGACCCCAATAGCCAAAACATTCAGTACTTC. The encoded protein is CASSVDPNSQNIQYF.

This clone showed up just once. The rearrangement joins TRBV9 to TRBJ2-2; 11 bases are shared with TRBD2. J was trimmed by 4 bases and V by 3 bases; bases with no gene match: 11. CDR1 and CDR2 from the germline V gene are SGDLS and YYNGEE. The CDR3 is 18 residues long. Here the CDR3 DNA reads TGTGCCAGCAGCGCGCCGGGACTAGCGGACGCCGTCACCGGGGAGCTGTTTTTT. Encoded protein: CASSAPGLADAVTGELFF.

The chain combines TRBV9 with TRBJ2-7; the D gene is possibly TRBD2 (6 bases). Germline CDR1 reads SGDLS; CDR2 reads YYNGEE. This CDR3 is built from 14 residues. V lost 0 bases to trimming and J lost 4 bases, with 11 bases between them. In nucleotides, the CDR3 is TGTGCCAGCAGCGTAGGGCCTGGGGGGTACGAGCAGTACTTC. Translated: CASSVGPGGYEQYF.